This record concerns one T cell receptor beta chain sequence. Germline V lookup: CDR1 SGHTA, CDR2 FQGNSA. V gave up 4 bases and J gave up 5 bases, with 11 bases separating them. The CDR3 spans 13 residues. This specimen comes from a study of T cell changes during pregnancy in multiple sclerosis. Data came from immunoSEQ multiplex PCR; TCRdb stores just in-frame clones and leaves some out. The sample records 73,000 or so clones, roughly nine tenths being singletons. The source of this sequence is a female donor with multiple sclerosis, enrolled in a pregnancy study. This chain joins TRBV7-2 and TRBJ2-5, with D possibly matching TRBD2 (5 bases). The sample here was peripheral blood, taken in the second trimester of pregnancy. The CDR3: CASSYWTRETQYF. Here the CDR3 DNA reads TGTGCCAGCAGCTACTGGACTCGCGAGACCCAGTACTTC.